Listed below are T cell receptor beta chains from one sample, sequenced in a study of cytomegalovirus exposure and HLA in healthy donors. Method: immunoSEQ multiplex PCR; TCRdb's copy keeps in-frame clones and lacks some. The table records fewer than 200,000 clones, around 81% of them present only once. The specimen was PBMCs. The receptors shown here come from a woman aged 25 to 39 in good health and CMV-seronegative. Each CDR3 is given with its conserved first and last residue. D genes are given only for firm matches. Size tells how often a clone was seen (once, few, many) or the class of an expanded clone, and some rows leave it out.

V gene: TRBV7-9; D gene: .; clone size: .; CDR3 length: 14; J gene: TRBJ2-1; CDR3 protein: CASSLGVSYNEQFF; CDR3 DNA: TGTGCCAGCAGCTTAGGCGTGTCCTACAATGAGCAGTTCTTC
V gene: TRBV28; D gene: TRBD2; clone size: .; CDR3 length: 15; J gene: TRBJ2-1; CDR3 protein: CASRSAGTSSGEQFF; CDR3 DNA: TGTGCCAGCAGGTCAGCCGGGACTAGCTCCGGTGAGCAGTTCTTC
V gene: TRBV5-1; D gene: TRBD1; clone size: .; CDR3 length: 16; J gene: TRBJ2-1; CDR3 protein: CASSLATGGKYNEQFF; CDR3 DNA: TGCGCCAGCAGCTTGGCCACAGGGGGGAAATACAATGAGCAGTTCTTC
V gene: TRBV2; D gene: TRBD1; clone size: .; CDR3 length: 13; J gene: TRBJ1-4; CDR3 protein: CASRGTGNEKLFF; CDR3 DNA: TGTGCCAGCAGGGGGACAGGGAATGAAAAACTGTTTTTT
V gene: TRBV5-1; D gene: TRBD2; clone size: .; CDR3 length: 18; J gene: TRBJ2-3; CDR3 protein: CASSLASIAGGRTDTQYF; CDR3 DNA: TGCGCCAGCAGCTTGGCCTCAATAGCGGGGGGGCGCACAGATACGCAGTATTTT
V gene: TRBV7-2; D gene: TRBD2; clone size: .; CDR3 length: 15; J gene: TRBJ2-2; CDR3 protein: CASSGTSGGAGELFF; CDR3 DNA: TGTGCCAGCAGCGGAACTAGCGGGGGGGCCGGGGAGCTGTTTTTT
V gene: TRBV5-1; D gene: TRBD2; clone size: .; CDR3 length: 16; J gene: TRBJ2-3; CDR3 protein: CASSPGTSDYTDTQYF; CDR3 DNA: TGCGCCAGCAGCCCCGGGACTAGCGATTACACAGATACGCAGTATTTT
V gene: TRBV9; D gene: TRBD1; clone size: .; CDR3 length: 16; J gene: TRBJ1-6; CDR3 protein: CASSAGEGQGESPLHF; CDR3 DNA: TGTGCCAGCAGCGCCGGTGAGGGACAGGGGGAATCACCCCTCCACTTT
V gene: TRBV28; D gene: .; clone size: .; CDR3 length: 16; J gene: TRBJ2-6; CDR3 protein: CASSLGGLSGANVLTF; CDR3 DNA: TGTGCCAGCTCGCTGGGGGGGCTCTCTGGGGCCAACGTCCTGACTTTC
V gene: TRBV19; D gene: .; clone size: once; CDR3 length: 14; J gene: TRBJ1-1; CDR3 protein: CASSISGEDTEAFF; CDR3 DNA: TGTGCCAGTAGTATATCCGGAGAGGACACTGAAGCTTTCTTT
V gene: TRBV18; D gene: .; clone size: .; CDR3 length: 14; J gene: TRBJ1-2; CDR3 protein: CASSPPAGAGGYTF; CDR3 DNA: TGTGCCAGCTCACCACCGGCGGGGGCCGGTGGCTACACCTTC
V gene: TRBV10-3; D gene: TRBD1; clone size: few; CDR3 length: 13; J gene: TRBJ1-2; CDR3 protein: CAISERQGDGYTF; CDR3 DNA: TGTGCCATCAGTGAGAGACAGGGAGATGGCTACACCTTC
V gene: TRBV6-1; D gene: TRBD2; clone size: .; CDR3 length: 15; J gene: TRBJ2-7; CDR3 protein: CASRRGLAGDGEQYF; CDR3 DNA: TGTGCCAGCAGGAGAGGACTAGCGGGAGATGGGGAGCAGTACTTC
V gene: TRBV4-2; D gene: TRBD1; clone size: .; CDR3 length: 13; J gene: TRBJ2-5; CDR3 protein: CASSQYRGETQYF; CDR3 DNA: TGTGCCAGCAGCCAATACAGGGGGGAGACCCAGTACTTC
V gene: TRBV4-1; D gene: TRBD2; clone size: few; CDR3 length: 17; J gene: TRBJ2-5; CDR3 protein: CASSRIPGLAGQETQYF; CDR3 DNA: TGCGCCAGCAGCCGAATTCCGGGACTAGCGGGACAAGAGACCCAGTACTTC
V gene: TRBV28; D gene: .; clone size: once; CDR3 length: 13; J gene: TRBJ2-7; CDR3 protein: CASILAGTYEQYF; CDR3 DNA: TGTGCCAGCATTCTAGCAGGTACCTACGAGCAGTACTTC
V gene: TRBV28; D gene: TRBD1; clone size: .; CDR3 length: 15; J gene: TRBJ1-1; CDR3 protein: CAIRRDRLGLTEAFF; CDR3 DNA: TGTGCCATCCGCCGGGACAGGCTAGGGTTGACTGAAGCTTTCTTT
V gene: TRBV7-2; D gene: TRBD1; clone size: .; CDR3 length: 16; J gene: TRBJ1-1; CDR3 protein: CASSFVGTAMNTEAFF; CDR3 DNA: TGTGCCAGCAGCTTCGTTGGGACAGCGATGAACACTGAAGCTTTCTTT
V gene: TRBV18; D gene: TRBD2; clone size: .; CDR3 length: 16; J gene: TRBJ2-1; CDR3 protein: CASSPSTSGRYNEQFF; CDR3 DNA: TGTGCCAGCTCACCGTCGACTAGCGGGCGCTACAATGAGCAGTTCTTC
V gene: TRBV28; D gene: .; clone size: .; CDR3 length: 11; J gene: TRBJ2-5; CDR3 protein: CASIGGETQYF; CDR3 DNA: TGTGCCAGCATCGGAGGGGAGACCCAGTACTTC
V gene: TRBV15; D gene: .; clone size: .; CDR3 length: 16; J gene: TRBJ2-4; CDR3 protein: CATSRQEQWAKNSQYF; CDR3 DNA: TGTGCCACCAGCAGACAAGAACAGTGGGCCAAAAACAGTCAGTACTTC
V gene: TRBV5-6; D gene: .; clone size: .; CDR3 length: 15; J gene: TRBJ1-4; CDR3 protein: CASSLAGRGHEKLFF; CDR3 DNA: TGTGCCAGCAGCTTGGCAGGGCGGGGGCATGAAAAACTGTTTTTT
V gene: TRBV7-9; D gene: TRBD1; clone size: .; CDR3 length: 18; J gene: TRBJ2-2; CDR3 protein: CASSLGQPDRVGTGELFF; CDR3 DNA: TGTGCCAGCAGCTTAGGCCAGCCCGACAGGGTGGGGACCGGGGAGCTGTTTTTT
V gene: TRBV10-3; D gene: .; clone size: .; CDR3 length: 15; J gene: TRBJ1-2; CDR3 protein: CAISESSRANYGYTF; CDR3 DNA: TGTGCCATCAGTGAGTCGAGCAGGGCTAACTATGGCTACACCTTC
V gene: TRBV2; D gene: .; clone size: .; CDR3 length: 15; J gene: TRBJ2-5; CDR3 protein: CASSAEQGTRETQYF; CDR3 DNA: TGTGCCAGCAGCGCCGAACAGGGCACTCGAGAGACCCAGTACTTC
V gene: TRBV7-2; D gene: TRBD2; clone size: .; CDR3 length: 15; J gene: TRBJ2-7; CDR3 protein: CASSLASSGGREQYF; CDR3 DNA: TGTGCCAGCAGCTTAGCTTCGAGCGGGGGACGGGAGCAGTACTTC
V gene: TRBV27; D gene: .; clone size: once; CDR3 length: 13; J gene: TRBJ2-7; CDR3 protein: CASSPGSSYEQYF; CDR3 DNA: TGTGCCAGCAGTCCCGGGTCCTCCTACGAGCAGTACTTC
V gene: TRBV28; D gene: TRBD1; clone size: few; CDR3 length: 18; J gene: TRBJ1-3; CDR3 protein: CASSFPGPGGTLGNTIYF; CDR3 DNA: TGTGCCAGCAGTTTTCCGGGGCCAGGGGGCACTTTAGGAAACACCATATATTTT
V gene: TRBV28; D gene: TRBD2; clone size: .; CDR3 length: 13; J gene: TRBJ2-7; CDR3 protein: CASSPGTSGSKYF; CDR3 DNA: TGTGCCAGCAGTCCCGGGACTAGCGGGAGCAAGTACTTC
V gene: TRBV7-6; D gene: TRBD1; clone size: .; CDR3 length: 15; J gene: TRBJ1-3; CDR3 protein: CASSGSGGVGYTIYF; CDR3 DNA: TGTGCCAGCAGCGGCTCAGGGGGCGTAGGATACACCATATATTTT
V gene: TRBV7-7; D gene: .; clone size: .; CDR3 length: 15; J gene: TRBJ2-7; CDR3 protein: CASSLGAGANYEQYF; CDR3 DNA: TGTGCCAGCAGCTTAGGGGCGGGGGCCAACTACGAGCAGTACTTC
V gene: TRBV15; D gene: .; clone size: once; CDR3 length: 12; J gene: TRBJ1-4; CDR3 protein: CATTSTPAKWFF; CDR3 DNA: TGTGCCACCACCTCCACCCCCGCTAAGTGGTTTTTT
V gene: TRBV19; D gene: TRBD1; clone size: .; CDR3 length: 14; J gene: TRBJ2-3; CDR3 protein: CASSMRQGADTQYF; CDR3 DNA: TGTGCCAGTAGTATGAGACAGGGGGCAGATACGCAGTATTTT
V gene: TRBV4-1; D gene: TRBD1; clone size: .; CDR3 length: 15; J gene: TRBJ2-7; CDR3 protein: CASSHNHDRGREQYF; CDR3 DNA: TGCGCCAGCAGCCACAACCACGACAGGGGGCGCGAGCAGTACTTC
V gene: TRBV5-1; D gene: TRBD1; clone size: .; CDR3 length: 15; J gene: TRBJ2-7; CDR3 protein: CASSLGTGYSYEQYF; CDR3 DNA: TGCGCCAGCAGCCTCGGGACAGGCTACTCCTACGAGCAGTACTTC
V gene: TRBV5-6; D gene: TRBD1; clone size: .; CDR3 length: 13; J gene: TRBJ2-7; CDR3 protein: CASSSSGGVEQYF; CDR3 DNA: TGTGCCAGCAGCTCCTCAGGGGGAGTCGAGCAGTACTTC
V gene: TRBV7-2; D gene: .; clone size: .; CDR3 length: 15; J gene: TRBJ2-7; CDR3 protein: CASSLRGGGNYEQYF; CDR3 DNA: TGTGCCAGCAGCTTACGGGGCGGGGGCAATTACGAGCAGTACTTC
V gene: TRBV5-6; D gene: .; clone size: .; CDR3 length: 14; J gene: TRBJ1-1; CDR3 protein: CASSWRTANTEAFF; CDR3 DNA: TGTGCCAGCAGCTGGAGGACAGCGAACACTGAAGCTTTCTTT
V gene: TRBV27; D gene: .; clone size: .; CDR3 length: 14; J gene: TRBJ2-5; CDR3 protein: CASSLYGERQTQYF; CDR3 DNA: TGTGCCAGCAGTTTATACGGGGAGAGGCAGACCCAGTACTTC
V gene: TRBV18; D gene: .; clone size: .; CDR3 length: 15; J gene: TRBJ1-1; CDR3 protein: CASSPGHRVGTEAFF; CDR3 DNA: TGTGCCAGCTCACCAGGGCACAGGGTAGGGACTGAAGCTTTCTTT
V gene: TRBV27; D gene: .; clone size: .; CDR3 length: 14; J gene: TRBJ2-3; CDR3 protein: CASSSTTLGDTQYF; CDR3 DNA: TGTGCCAGCAGTTCGACTACACTTGGAGATACGCAGTATTTT
V gene: TRBV10-3; D gene: .; clone size: once; CDR3 length: 12; J gene: TRBJ1-1; CDR3 protein: CAISGGDTEAFF; CDR3 DNA: TGTGCCATCAGTGGGGGGGACACTGAAGCTTTCTTT
V gene: TRBV29-1; D gene: .; clone size: once; CDR3 length: 13; J gene: TRBJ1-3; CDR3 protein: CSVDSRAGNTIYF; CDR3 DNA: TGCAGCGTTGATAGCAGGGCTGGAAACACCATATATTTT
V gene: TRBV28; D gene: .; clone size: .; CDR3 length: 13; J gene: TRBJ2-7; CDR3 protein: CASSRSTGGEQYF; CDR3 DNA: TGTGCCAGCAGCCGATCCACAGGCGGCGAGCAGTACTTC
V gene: TRBV5-4; D gene: .; clone size: .; CDR3 length: 16; J gene: TRBJ2-5; CDR3 protein: CASSLYGGPGEETQYF; CDR3 DNA: TGTGCCAGCAGCTTGTACGGGGGGCCCGGCGAAGAGACCCAGTACTTC
V gene: TRBV28; D gene: .; clone size: .; CDR3 length: 13; J gene: TRBJ1-6; CDR3 protein: CASRGHPNSPLHF; CDR3 DNA: TGTGCCAGCAGGGGGCACCCTAATTCACCCCTCCACTTT
V gene: TRBV9; D gene: TRBD1; clone size: .; CDR3 length: 18; J gene: TRBJ1-6; CDR3 protein: CASSASIPGQLSSSPLHF; CDR3 DNA: TGTGCCAGCAGCGCGTCGATCCCGGGACAGCTATCTAGTTCACCCCTCCACTTT
V gene: TRBV7-2; D gene: TRBD1; clone size: .; CDR3 length: 14; J gene: TRBJ1-5; CDR3 protein: CASSPTNSRTGLHF; CDR3 DNA: TGTGCCAGCAGCCCCACAAACTCCAGGACAGGGTTGCATTTT
V gene: TRBV7-9; D gene: TRBD1; clone size: .; CDR3 length: 15; J gene: TRBJ2-7; CDR3 protein: CASSFFGQGVNEQYF; CDR3 DNA: TGTGCCAGCAGCTTTTTTGGTCAGGGGGTAAACGAGCAGTACTTC
V gene: TRBV4-3; D gene: .; clone size: .; CDR3 length: 14; J gene: TRBJ1-1; CDR3 protein: CASSHLPTDTEAFF; CDR3 DNA: TGCGCCAGCAGCCATCTCCCAACGGACACTGAAGCTTTCTTT
V gene: TRBV11-2; D gene: .; clone size: .; CDR3 length: 13; J gene: TRBJ2-7; CDR3 protein: CASSLDFGFEQYF; CDR3 DNA: TGTGCCAGCAGCTTAGATTTCGGTTTCGAGCAGTACTTC
V gene: TRBV5-1; D gene: TRBD1; clone size: .; CDR3 length: 15; J gene: TRBJ1-3; CDR3 protein: CASSLGQGAGNTIYF; CDR3 DNA: TGCGCCAGCAGCTTGGGACAGGGGGCTGGAAACACCATATATTTT
V gene: TRBV4-3; D gene: TRBD2; clone size: few; CDR3 length: 16; J gene: TRBJ2-1; CDR3 protein: CASSSRPGTSGNEQFF; CDR3 DNA: TGCGCCAGCAGCTCCCGTCCCGGGACTAGCGGCAATGAGCAGTTCTTC
V gene: TRBV15; D gene: TRBD1; clone size: .; CDR3 length: 15; J gene: TRBJ1-4; CDR3 protein: CATSRPGTGSPKLFF; CDR3 DNA: TGTGCCACCAGCAGACCCGGGACAGGATCTCCAAAACTGTTTTTT